The 10 T cell receptor beta chains reported below all come from one sample, sequenced in a study of blood T cells in healthy people across ages. It was with a sample-barcoded 5' primer and a J-beta primer mix that a second PCR of about 7 to 12 cycles was run. TCRdb called the 5' RACE reads again in MiXCR, with one record for every CDR3 protein. The sample includes some 1.4 million distinct CDR3 sequences, roughly 40% of them seen just once. What was sequenced was blood. These receptors originate from a woman aged 18 to 35 in good health.

The chain has TRBV2 and TRBJ1-5, with 12 bases matching TRBD1. Germline CDR1 is SNHLY and CDR2 is FYNNEI. The CDR3 consists of 17 residues. The ends lost 7 bases at V and 1 base at J; junction bases unmatched: 8. CDR3 loop: CASNLGTGGGSNQPQHF. CDR3 DNA sequence: TGTGCCAGCAACTTGGGGACAGGGGGCGGGAGCAATCAGCCCCAGCATTTT.

In this sample, this clonotype turned up a few times. The genes are TRBV6-4 and TRBJ2-3; 7 bases are shared with TRBD2. Germline CDR1 is MRHNA and CDR2 is SNTAGT. The CDR3 extends over 14 amino acids. V shed 5 bases, J shed 6 bases, and the junction held 8 bases outside the gene matches. The chain's CDR3 is CASSRGDGLDTQYF. The DNA of the CDR3 is TGTGCCAGCAGTCGGGGGGACGGCCTCGATACGCAGTATTTT.

The chain has TRBV21-1 and TRBJ2-7; TRBD1, the D gene given by the table, was not confirmed from the DNA. TRBV21-1 is reported as a pseudogene. CDR3 length: 14 amino acids. The CDR3 sequence is CASSKVGGPNEQYF. CDR3 sequence (DNA): TGTGCCAGCAGCAAAGTGGGGGGGCCGAATGAGCAGTACTTC.

This clonotype showed up just a few times. The rearrangement joins TRBV5-1 to TRBJ1-1; perhaps TRBD1 as D (5 bases). The CDR3 runs to 15 residues. The germline V and J ends were trimmed by 4 bases and 4 bases, with 17 bases remaining between them. Per germline, CDR1 SGHRS and CDR2 YFSETQ. In DNA form, the CDR3 reads TGCGCCAGCAGCCCCTTGGGGGAACCCTTCACTGAAGCTTTCTTT. It is translated as CASSPLGEPFTEAFF.

The rearrangement joins TRBV7-9 to TRBJ2-3, with a tentative D call TRBD2 (5 bases). The CDR3 runs to 15 residues. Deletions cut 6 bases from V and 6 bases from J, with 19 bases between. The germline CDR1 and CDR2 sequences are SEHNR and FQNEAQ (reference sequence). CDR3 sequence reads: CASSQAAGAGDTQYF. The DNA for the CDR3 is TGTGCCAGCAGTCAGGCGGCGGGCGCTGGGGATACGCAGTATTTT.

This clonotype was detected a few times. CDR3 in amino acids: CASSEQEGPSYEQYF. CDR3 coding DNA: TGTGCCAGCAGTGAACAGGAGGGGCCATCCTACGAGCAGTACTTC. This sequence joins TRBV6-1 and TRBJ2-7; weak D call: TRBD2 (6 bases). The CDR3 consists of 15 residues. V was cut by 2 bases and J by 1 base, with 12 bases left in between. Germline V gene data show CDR1 as MNHNS and CDR2 as SASEGT.

This clonotype has a handful of counts. This chain links TRBV7-2 with TRBJ1-6; D might be TRBD1 (5 bases). The germline V and J ends were trimmed by 0 bases and 8 bases, with 14 bases remaining between them. Per germline, CDR1 SGHTA and CDR2 FQGNSA. This CDR3 is 16 amino acids long. This CDR3 is CASSLAPGQGDSPLHF. Written as DNA, the CDR3 is TGTGCCAGCAGCTTAGCCCCGGGGCAGGGTGATTCACCCCTCCACTTT.

This clonotype was observed at least ten times. V is TRBV6-6 and J is TRBJ2-1; D ambiguous. Trimming removed 7 bases from V and 5 bases from J, with 6 bases in between. The germline V gene has CDR1 MNHNY and CDR2 SVGAGI (reference sequence). The CDR3 contains 11 residues. CDR3 amino acids: CASNLDNEQFF. The DNA of the CDR3 is TGTGCCAGCAACCTGGACAATGAGCAGTTCTTC.

The DNA of the CDR3 is TGTGCTAGTCGAGGGGCGGGGGGAACCTACAATGAGCAGTTCTTC. Amino acid sequence: CASRGAGGTYNEQFF. The chain has TRBV12-5 and TRBJ2-1; 8 bases agree with TRBD2. The CDR3 runs 15 residues. Germline CDR1 and CDR2: LGHNT and FRNRAP. Unmatched junction bases numbered 8, after V lost 8 bases and J lost 2 bases.

As DNA, the CDR3 is TGCAGCGCTGGGTCGGGAGTCGGGGGAGGAGGTACGCAGTATTTT. Protein: CSAGSGVGGGGTQYF. The rearrangement uses TRBV29-1 and TRBJ2-3; a possible D gene is TRBD2 (6 bases). This CDR3 has 15 amino acids. Trimming shortened V by 7 bases and J by 8 bases, and 25 bases separated the two germline ends. CDR1 SQVTM and CDR2 ANQGSEA come from the germline V gene.